The T cell receptor beta chain under discussion was sequenced for a study of T cell repertoires in cytomegalovirus infection. Study as a whole: The authors used CMV epitopes that were HLA-C-restricted (recently identified) and HLA-B-restricted (well studied). CMV infection and matching HLA type were both indicated by public TCR beta signatures. Study-wide results and limits: Clonotypes of TCR beta that were HLA-C-restricted and CMV-specific dominated the ex vivo response. Summed frequency of public TCR beta families distinguished CMV carriers with the relevant HLA.

TCRdb ran MiXCR on the reads and lists one entry per CDR3 protein. The sample contains approximately 1,000,000 distinct CDR3 sequences, roughly a third of which appear only once. Per germline, CDR1 MNHNS and CDR2 SASEGT. CDR3 length equals 14 residues. Deletions cut 1 base from V and 3 bases from J, with 10 bases between. Remarks on this clonotype: Its antigen is not identified.

The chain joins TRBV6-1 to TRBJ2-7; no clear D. This TCR derives from a human donor in good health (CMV status not recorded). Some clones in this sample may be carry-over from other donors' samples. The sample here was cultured CD8+ T cells from PBMCs, taken from culture after CMV antigen stimulation. CDR3 coding DNA: TGTGCCAGCAGTGAAGGGACGGAGTTCTACGAGCAGTACTTC. Residues: CASSEGTEFYEQYF.